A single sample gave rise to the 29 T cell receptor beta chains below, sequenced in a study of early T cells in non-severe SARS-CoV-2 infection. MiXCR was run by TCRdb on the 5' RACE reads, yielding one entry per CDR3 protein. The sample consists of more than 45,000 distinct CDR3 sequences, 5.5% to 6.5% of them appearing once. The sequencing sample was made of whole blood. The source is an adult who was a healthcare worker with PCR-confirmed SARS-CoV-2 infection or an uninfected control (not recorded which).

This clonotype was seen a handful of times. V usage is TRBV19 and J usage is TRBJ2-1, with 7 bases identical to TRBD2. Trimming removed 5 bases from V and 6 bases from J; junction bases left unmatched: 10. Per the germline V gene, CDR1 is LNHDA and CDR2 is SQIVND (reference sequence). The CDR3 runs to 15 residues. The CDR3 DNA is TGTGCCAGTAGTCTTGGGGGAGCGGGGAGCAATGAGCAGTTCTTC. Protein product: CASSLGGAGSNEQFF. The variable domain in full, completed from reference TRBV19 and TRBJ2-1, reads DGGITQSPKYLFRKEGQNVTLSCEQNLNHDAMYWYRQDPGQGLRLIYYSQIVNDFQKGDIAEGYSVSREKKESFPLTVTSAQKNPTAFYLCASSLGGAGSNEQFFGPGTRLTVL.

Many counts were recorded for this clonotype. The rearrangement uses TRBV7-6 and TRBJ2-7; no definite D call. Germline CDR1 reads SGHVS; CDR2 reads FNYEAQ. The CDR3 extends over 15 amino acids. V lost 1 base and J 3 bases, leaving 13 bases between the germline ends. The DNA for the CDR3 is TGTGCCAGCAGCTTAGGAGGCAGGTTTGACTACGAGCAGTACTTC. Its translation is CASSLGGRFDYEQYF.

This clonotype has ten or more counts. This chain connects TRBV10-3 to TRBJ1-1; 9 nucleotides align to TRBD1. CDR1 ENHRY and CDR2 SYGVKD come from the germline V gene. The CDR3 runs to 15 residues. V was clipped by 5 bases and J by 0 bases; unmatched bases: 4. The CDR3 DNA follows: TGTGCCATCAGTATGGGACAGGGATTGAACACTGAAGCTTTCTTT. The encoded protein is CAISMGQGLNTEAFF.

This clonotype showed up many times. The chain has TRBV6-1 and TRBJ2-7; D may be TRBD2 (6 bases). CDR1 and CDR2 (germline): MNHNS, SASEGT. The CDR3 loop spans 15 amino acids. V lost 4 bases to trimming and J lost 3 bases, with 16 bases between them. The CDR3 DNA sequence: TGTGCCAGCAGTGGAGGGTTCGGGAGTCGCTACGAGCAGTACTTC. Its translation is CASSGGFGSRYEQYF.

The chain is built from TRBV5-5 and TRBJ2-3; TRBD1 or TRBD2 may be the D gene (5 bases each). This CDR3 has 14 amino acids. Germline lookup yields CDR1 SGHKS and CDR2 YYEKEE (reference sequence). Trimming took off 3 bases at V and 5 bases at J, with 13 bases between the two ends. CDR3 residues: CASSSGAGRDTQYF. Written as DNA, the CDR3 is TGTGCCAGCAGCTCCGGGGCTGGCCGAGATACGCAGTATTTT.

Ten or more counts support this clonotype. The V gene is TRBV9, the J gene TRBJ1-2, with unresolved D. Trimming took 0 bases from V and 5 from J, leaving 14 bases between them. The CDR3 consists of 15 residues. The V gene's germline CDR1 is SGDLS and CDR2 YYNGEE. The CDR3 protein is CASSVAGTPPYGYTF. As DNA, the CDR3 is TGTGCCAGCAGCGTAGCCGGAACACCACCGTATGGCTACACCTTC.

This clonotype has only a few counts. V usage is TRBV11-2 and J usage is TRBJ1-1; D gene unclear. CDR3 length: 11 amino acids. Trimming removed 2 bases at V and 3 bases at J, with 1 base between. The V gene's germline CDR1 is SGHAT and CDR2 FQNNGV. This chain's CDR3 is CASSLYTEAFF. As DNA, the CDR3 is TGTGCCAGCAGCTTATACACTGAAGCTTTCTTT. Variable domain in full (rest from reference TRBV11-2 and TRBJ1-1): EAGVAQSPRYKIIEKRQSVAFWCNPISGHATLYWYQQILGQGPKLLIQFQNNGVVDDSQLPKDRFSAERLKGVDSTLKIQPAKLEDSAVYLCASSLYTEAFFGQGTRLTVV.

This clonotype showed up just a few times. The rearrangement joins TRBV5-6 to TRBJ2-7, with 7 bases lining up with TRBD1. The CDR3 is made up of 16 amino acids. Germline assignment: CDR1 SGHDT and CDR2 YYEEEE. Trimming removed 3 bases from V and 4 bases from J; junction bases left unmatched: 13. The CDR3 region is CASSSQNRGILYEQYF. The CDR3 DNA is TGTGCCAGCAGCTCACAAAACAGGGGTATATTATACGAGCAGTACTTC.

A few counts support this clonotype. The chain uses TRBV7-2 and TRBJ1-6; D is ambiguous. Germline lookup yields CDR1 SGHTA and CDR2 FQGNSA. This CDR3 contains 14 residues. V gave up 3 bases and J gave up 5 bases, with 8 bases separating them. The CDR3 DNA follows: TGTGCCAGCAGCTTCGGAAGCGATAATTCACCCCTCCACTTT. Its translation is CASSFGSDNSPLHF.

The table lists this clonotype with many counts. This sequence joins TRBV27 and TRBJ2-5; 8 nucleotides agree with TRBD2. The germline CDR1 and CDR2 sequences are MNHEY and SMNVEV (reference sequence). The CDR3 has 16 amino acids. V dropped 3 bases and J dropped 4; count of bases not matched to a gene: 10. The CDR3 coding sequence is TGTGCCAGCAGTTTTGAGGGAGCGGGGGCGTTAGAGACCCAGTACTTC. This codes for CASSFEGAGALETQYF.

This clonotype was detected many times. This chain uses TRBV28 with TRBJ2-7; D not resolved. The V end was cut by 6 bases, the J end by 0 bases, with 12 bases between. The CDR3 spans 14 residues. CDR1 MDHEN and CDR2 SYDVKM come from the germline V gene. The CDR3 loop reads CASSPVSVSYEQYF. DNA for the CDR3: TGTGCCAGCAGCCCCGTCTCGGTCTCCTACGAGCAGTACTTC.

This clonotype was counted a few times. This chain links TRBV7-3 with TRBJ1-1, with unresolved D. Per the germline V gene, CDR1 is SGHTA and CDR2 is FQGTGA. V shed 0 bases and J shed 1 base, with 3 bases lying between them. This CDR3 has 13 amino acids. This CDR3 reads CASSLTRNTEAFF. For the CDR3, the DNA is TGTGCCAGCAGCTTAACGCGGAACACTGAAGCTTTCTTT.

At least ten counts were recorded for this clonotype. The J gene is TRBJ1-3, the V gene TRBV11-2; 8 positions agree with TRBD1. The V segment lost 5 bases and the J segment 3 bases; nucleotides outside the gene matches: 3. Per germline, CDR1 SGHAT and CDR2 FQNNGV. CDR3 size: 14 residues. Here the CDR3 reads CASSTDRDGNTIYF. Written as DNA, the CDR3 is TGTGCCAGCAGCACGGACAGGGATGGAAACACCATATATTTT.

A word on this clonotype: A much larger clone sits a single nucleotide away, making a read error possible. CDR3 protein: CASTSGQGTYEQYF. The CDR3 nucleotides read TGTGCCAGCACATCGGGACAGGGCACCTACGAGCAGTACTTC. The V and J genes are TRBV2 and TRBJ2-7; 9 bases match TRBD1. Looked up from germline, CDR1 is SNHLY and CDR2 is FYNNEI. After removal of 7 bases from V and 2 bases from J, the junction contained 6 bases not matched to a gene. The CDR3 runs 14 residues.

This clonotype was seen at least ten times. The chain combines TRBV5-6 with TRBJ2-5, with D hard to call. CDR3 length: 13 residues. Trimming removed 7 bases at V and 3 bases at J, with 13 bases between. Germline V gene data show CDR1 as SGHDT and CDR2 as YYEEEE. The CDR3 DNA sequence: TGTGCCAGCCACTTCGGAAGGGAAGAGACCCAGTACTTC. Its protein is CASHFGREETQYF.

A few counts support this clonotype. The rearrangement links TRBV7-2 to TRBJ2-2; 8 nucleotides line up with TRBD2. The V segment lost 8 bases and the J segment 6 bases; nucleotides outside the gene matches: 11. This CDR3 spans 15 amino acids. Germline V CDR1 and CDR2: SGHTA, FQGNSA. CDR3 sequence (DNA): TGTGCCAGCGGAGAAGTGGGCGGGAGGCCCGGGGAGCTGTTTTTT. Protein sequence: CASGEVGGRPGELFF.

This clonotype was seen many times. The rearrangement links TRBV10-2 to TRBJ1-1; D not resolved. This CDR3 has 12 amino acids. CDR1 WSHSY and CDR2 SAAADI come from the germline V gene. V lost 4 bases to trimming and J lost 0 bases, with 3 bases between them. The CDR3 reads CASSVVNTEAFF. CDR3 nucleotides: TGCGCCAGCAGTGTGGTGAACACTGAAGCTTTCTTT.

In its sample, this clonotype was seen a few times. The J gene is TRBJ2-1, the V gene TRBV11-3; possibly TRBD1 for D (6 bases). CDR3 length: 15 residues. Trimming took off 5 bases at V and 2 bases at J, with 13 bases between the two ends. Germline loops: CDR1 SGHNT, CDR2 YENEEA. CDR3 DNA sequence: TGTGCCAGCAGCCATGGGGGCAACCCCTACAATGAGCAGTTCTTC. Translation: CASSHGGNPYNEQFF.

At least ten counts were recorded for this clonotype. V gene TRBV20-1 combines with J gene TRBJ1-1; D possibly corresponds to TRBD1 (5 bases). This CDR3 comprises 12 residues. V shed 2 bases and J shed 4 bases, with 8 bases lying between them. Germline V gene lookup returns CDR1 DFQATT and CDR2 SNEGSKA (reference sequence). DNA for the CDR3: TGCAGTGCTAGAAGGGGAGGCACTGAAGCTTTCTTT. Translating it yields CSARRGGTEAFF.

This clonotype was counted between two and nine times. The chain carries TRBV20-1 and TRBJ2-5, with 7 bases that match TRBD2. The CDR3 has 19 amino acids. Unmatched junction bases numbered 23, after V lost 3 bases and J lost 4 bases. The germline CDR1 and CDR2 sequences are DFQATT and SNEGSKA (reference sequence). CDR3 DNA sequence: TGCAGTGCTAGCCTCCCCGGCCCCCAAAGGCAGGCTAGCGGAGAGACCCAGTACTTC. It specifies CSASLPGPQRQASGETQYF.

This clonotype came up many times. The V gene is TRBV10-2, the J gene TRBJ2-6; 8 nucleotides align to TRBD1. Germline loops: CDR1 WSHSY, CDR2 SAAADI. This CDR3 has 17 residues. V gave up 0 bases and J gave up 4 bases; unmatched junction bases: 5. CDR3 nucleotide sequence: TGCGCCAGCAGTGAGTCGGCAGGGGGCATCGGGGCCAACGTCCTGACTTTC. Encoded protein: CASSESAGGIGANVLTF.

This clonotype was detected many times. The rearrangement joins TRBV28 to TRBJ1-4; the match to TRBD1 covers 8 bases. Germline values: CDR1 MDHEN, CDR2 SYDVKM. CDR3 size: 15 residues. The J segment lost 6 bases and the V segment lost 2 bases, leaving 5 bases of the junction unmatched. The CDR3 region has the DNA TGTGCCAGCAGTTTAGGCAGGGGGCAGGATGAAAAACTGTTTTTT. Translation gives CASSLGRGQDEKLFF.

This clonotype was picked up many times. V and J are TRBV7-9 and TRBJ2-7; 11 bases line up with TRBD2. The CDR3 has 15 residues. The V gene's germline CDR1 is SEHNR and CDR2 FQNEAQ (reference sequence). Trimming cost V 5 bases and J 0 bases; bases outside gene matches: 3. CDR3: CASSPSGRTSYEQYF. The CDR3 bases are TGTGCCAGCAGCCCTAGCGGGAGGACCTCCTACGAGCAGTACTTC.

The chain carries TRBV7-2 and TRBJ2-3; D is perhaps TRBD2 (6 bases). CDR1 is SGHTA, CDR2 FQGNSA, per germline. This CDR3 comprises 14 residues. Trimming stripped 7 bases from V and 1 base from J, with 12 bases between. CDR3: CASNRKRGTDTQYF. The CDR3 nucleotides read TGTGCCAGCAATAGGAAGCGGGGCACAGATACGCAGTATTTT.

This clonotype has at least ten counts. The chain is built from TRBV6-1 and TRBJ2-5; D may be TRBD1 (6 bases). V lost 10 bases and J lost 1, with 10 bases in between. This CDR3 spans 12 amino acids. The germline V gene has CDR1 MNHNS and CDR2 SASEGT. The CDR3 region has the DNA TGTGCCATTCGGACAGTCCAAGAGACCCAGTACTTC. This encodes CAIRTVQETQYF.

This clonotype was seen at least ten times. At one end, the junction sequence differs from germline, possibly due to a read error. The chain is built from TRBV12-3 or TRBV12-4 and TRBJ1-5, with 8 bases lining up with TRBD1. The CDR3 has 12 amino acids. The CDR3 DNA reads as TGTGCCAGCAACCCTGGGCAGGGGGCCCCTTTTTTT. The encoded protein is CASNPGQGAPFF.

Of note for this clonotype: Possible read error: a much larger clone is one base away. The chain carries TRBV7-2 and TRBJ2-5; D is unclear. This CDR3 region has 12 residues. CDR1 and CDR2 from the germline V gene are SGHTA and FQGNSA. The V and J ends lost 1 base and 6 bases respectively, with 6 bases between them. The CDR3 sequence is CASSLGCQTQYF. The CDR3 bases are TGTGCCAGCAGCTTAGGGTGTCAGACCCAGTACTTC.

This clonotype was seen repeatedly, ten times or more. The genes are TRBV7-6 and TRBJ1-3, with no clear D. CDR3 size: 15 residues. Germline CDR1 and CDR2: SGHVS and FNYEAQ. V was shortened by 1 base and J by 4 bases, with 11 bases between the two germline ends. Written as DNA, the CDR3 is TGTGCCAGCAGCTTAGTCAGTCAAGTCGGAAACACCATATATTTT. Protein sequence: CASSLVSQVGNTIYF.

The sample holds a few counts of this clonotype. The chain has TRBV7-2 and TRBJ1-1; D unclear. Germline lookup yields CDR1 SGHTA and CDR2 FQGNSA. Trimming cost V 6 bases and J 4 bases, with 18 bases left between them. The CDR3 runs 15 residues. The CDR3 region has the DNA TGTGCCAGCAGACGAATCGACAATAAGGGCACTGAAGCTTTCTTT. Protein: CASRRIDNKGTEAFF.